Listed here are 28 T cell receptor beta chains from one sample, sequenced in a study of T cell changes during pregnancy in multiple sclerosis. Sequencing used immunoSEQ multiplex PCR; TCRdb keeps in-frame clones, though not all of them. The data show roughly 40,000 clones, roughly nine tenths seen once. This sample comprised CD4+ T cells from peripheral blood mononuclear cells, obtained before pregnancy. All receptors come from a female donor with multiple sclerosis, enrolled in a pregnancy study.

The chain carries TRBV6-5 and TRBJ1-6; D is possibly TRBD1 (6 bases). The CDR3 has 15 residues. The germline V and J ends were trimmed by 6 bases and 7 bases, with 16 bases remaining between them. Germline-derived CDR1 and CDR2 are MNHEY and SVGAGI. The CDR3 DNA reads TGTGCCAGCAGCCGAGAGGGGGACCGGAATTCACCCCTCCACTTT. Translating gives CASSREGDRNSPLHF.

The rearrangement links TRBV10-3 to TRBJ2-3; D is perhaps TRBD2 (6 bases). The CDR3 has 15 amino acids. Trimming shortened V by 7 bases and J by 2 bases, and 16 bases separated the two germline ends. Germline CDR1 is ENHRY and CDR2 is SYGVKD. The CDR3, as DNA: TGTGCCATCACCCAAACCGGGGGATACACAGATACGCAGTATTTT. Translation: CAITQTGGYTDTQYF.

This rearrangement joins TRBV14 to TRBJ2-1; D possibly corresponds to TRBD1 (6 bases). Germline V gene lookup returns CDR1 SGHDN and CDR2 FVKESK. Trimming pared 6 bases from V and 10 bases from J, leaving 19 bases between. The CDR3 length is 14 residues. As DNA, the CDR3 is TGTGCCAGCAGTCTTCTATACAGGGACATCGAGCAGTTCTTC. Its translation: CASSLLYRDIEQFF.

J is TRBJ2-5 and V is TRBV10-3; perhaps TRBD2 as D (6 bases). From germline, CDR1 is ENHRY and CDR2 SYGVKD. Trimming stripped 11 bases from V and 2 bases from J, with 12 bases between. The CDR3 covers 12 residues. CDR3 sequence (DNA): TGTGCCTCCGGCGGGACTCAAGAGACCCAGTACTTC. Protein: CASGGTQETQYF.

The gene calls are TRBV12-5 and TRBJ2-2, with 7 bases identical to TRBD1. CDR1 and CDR2 from the germline V gene are LGHNT and FRNRAP. V dropped 5 bases and J dropped 1; count of bases not matched to a gene: 7. The CDR3 runs to 16 residues. The DNA of the CDR3 is TGTGCTAGTGGTACCCTACGACAGGGGAACACCGGGGAGCTGTTTTTT. It yields the protein CASGTLRQGNTGELFF.

The genes are TRBV7-6 and TRBJ2-5; possible D gene TRBD1, 5 bases. Germline lookup yields CDR1 SGHVS and CDR2 FNYEAQ. This CDR3 region has 14 residues. The ends were cut back, 2 bases at V and 5 bases at J, with 12 bases in the middle. CDR3 loop: CASSLSPKGETQYF. CDR3 DNA sequence: TGTGCCAGCAGCTTATCCCCCAAGGGGGAGACCCAGTACTTC. Using reference TRBV7-6 and TRBJ2-5 for the parts outside the CDR3, the full variable domain is GAGVSQSPRYKVTKRGQDVALRCDPISGHVSLYWYRQALGQGPEFLTYFNYEAQQDKSGLPNDRFSAERPEGSISTLTIQRTEQRDSAMYRCASSLSPKGETQYFGPGTRLLVL.

CDR3 nucleotide sequence: TGTGCCAGCAGACGAGGACAGGACTATAATTCACCCCTCCACTTT. It encodes CASRRGQDYNSPLHF. V usage is TRBV2 and J usage is TRBJ1-6; 7 bases are a match to TRBD1. The trim removed 6 bases at V and 3 bases at J, leaving 5 bases unmatched. There are 15 residues in the CDR3. The germline CDR1 and CDR2 sequences are SNHLY and FYNNEI. Complete variable domain (other parts from reference TRBV2 and TRBJ1-6): EPEVTQTPSHQVTQMGQEVILRCVPISNHLYFYWYRQILGQKVEFLVSFYNNEISEKSEIFDDQFSVERPDGSNFTLKIRSTKLEDSAMYFCASRRGQDYNSPLHFGNGTRLTVT.

The gene calls are TRBV7-2 and TRBJ1-2; 8 bases are a match to TRBD1. Germline CDR1 reads SGHTA; CDR2 reads FQGNSA. The V segment lost 5 bases and the J segment 4 bases; nucleotides outside the gene matches: 12. This CDR3 is 16 amino acids long. The DNA for the CDR3 is TGTGCCAGCAGCGCGATATCGACAGGGGCGATCTATGGCTACACCTTC. Translation: CASSAISTGAIYGYTF.

The chain has TRBV19 and TRBJ1-1; D may be TRBD1 (5 bases). From germline, CDR1 is LNHDA and CDR2 SQIVND (reference sequence). The V gene lost 3 bases and the J gene lost 0 bases, with 14 bases spanning the gap. The CDR3 consists of 16 residues. The CDR3 DNA reads as TGTGCCAGTAGTATTGTGGGTGCACAGGTGAACACTGAAGCTTTCTTT. Protein product: CASSIVGAQVNTEAFF.

This chain joins TRBV7-6 and TRBJ2-3, with TRBD2 identical over 8 bases. CDR3 length equals 15 residues. Germline values: CDR1 SGHVS, CDR2 FNYEAQ. The trim removed 4 bases at V and 5 bases at J, leaving 8 bases unmatched. CDR3 in amino acids: CASSSRGGPEDTQYF. The CDR3 DNA is TGTGCCAGCAGCTCCCGGGGGGGCCCGGAAGATACGCAGTATTTT. Full variable domain (outside the CDR3, taken from reference TRBV7-6 and TRBJ2-3): GAGVSQSPRYKVTKRGQDVALRCDPISGHVSLYWYRQALGQGPEFLTYFNYEAQQDKSGLPNDRFSAERPEGSISTLTIQRTEQRDSAMYRCASSSRGGPEDTQYFGPGTRLTVL.

The gene calls are TRBV7-6 and TRBJ2-1, with TRBD1 identical over 9 bases. CDR3 length: 17 amino acids. Looked up from germline, CDR1 is SGHVS and CDR2 is FNYEAQ. V trimming: 2 bases; J trimming: 9 bases; junction bases outside the gene matches: 14. The CDR3, as DNA: TGTGCCAGCAGCTTATTTGACGGGACAGGGCCGCTCATTGAGCAGTTCTTC. Translation gives CASSLFDGTGPLIEQFF.

The rearrangement uses TRBV25-1 and TRBJ2-6, with a tentative D call TRBD2 (6 bases). The CDR3 consists of 16 residues. V was pared by 1 base and J by 2 bases, with 9 bases between. Germline lookup yields CDR1 MGHDK and CDR2 SYGVNS. The DNA for the CDR3 is TGTGCCAGCAGTGAATCACGGAGGGCTGGGGCCAACGTCCTGACTTTC. Translating gives CASSESRRAGANVLTF.

This rearrangement joins TRBV5-6 to TRBJ1-6; 8 nucleotides align to TRBD1. The CDR3 consists of 15 residues. J lost 9 bases, V lost 1 base, and 6 bases had no gene match. Germline V gives CDR1 SGHDT, CDR2 YYEEEE. CDR3: CASSLRTGLGSPLHF. Here the CDR3 DNA reads TGTGCCAGCAGCTTGAGGACAGGGTTAGGTTCACCCCTCCACTTT. The full variable domain, with the rest looked up from reference TRBV5-6 and TRBJ1-6, is DAGVTQSPTHLIKTRGQQVTLRCSPKSGHDTVSWYQQALGQGPQFIFQYYEEEERQRGNFPDRFSGHQFPNYSSELNVNALLLGDSALYLCASSLRTGLGSPLHFGNGTRLTVT.

The J gene is TRBJ1-5, the V gene TRBV19, with 9 bases identical to TRBD1. This CDR3 region has 15 residues. J was trimmed by 2 bases and V by 8 bases; bases with no gene match: 7. Germline CDR1 and CDR2: LNHDA and SQIVND (reference sequence). This CDR3 is CASQQGAPGNQPQHF. The DNA for the CDR3 is TGTGCCAGTCAACAGGGGGCGCCTGGCAATCAGCCCCAGCATTTT. The variable domain in full, completed from reference TRBV19 and TRBJ1-5, reads DGGITQSPKYLFRKEGQNVTLSCEQNLNHDAMYWYRQDPGQGLRLIYYSQIVNDFQKGDIAEGYSVSREKKESFPLTVTSAQKNPTAFYLCASQQGAPGNQPQHFGDGTRLSIL.

The genes are TRBV7-2 and TRBJ2-1, with TRBD2 matching over 13 bases. The CDR3 runs 18 residues. Losses at the gene ends were 5 bases for V and 9 bases for J; bases not matched to a gene: 16. Germline assignment: CDR1 SGHTA and CDR2 FQGNSA. CDR3 protein: CASSPSVGTSGAQGEQFF. The CDR3 DNA reads TGTGCCAGCAGCCCAAGTGTAGGGACTAGCGGGGCCCAGGGTGAGCAGTTCTTC.

The chain links TRBV27 to TRBJ2-3; possible D gene TRBD2, 6 bases. V was shortened by 6 bases and J by 2 bases, with 21 bases between the two germline ends. This CDR3 spans 17 amino acids. The germline V gene has CDR1 MNHEY and CDR2 SMNVEV (reference sequence). The CDR3 bases are TGTGCCAGCAGCTCCGGGTGGGCGGGGCGAATCACAGATACGCAGTATTTT. It yields the protein CASSSGWAGRITDTQYF.

This clone was found a few times. The chain uses TRBV11-2 and TRBJ1-5; D not resolved. The CDR3 spans 13 residues. V shed 0 bases and J shed 3 bases, with 3 bases lying between them. CDR1 and CDR2 (germline): SGHAT, FQNNGV. CDR3 region: CASSLDHNQPQHF. CDR3 sequence (DNA): TGTGCCAGCAGCTTAGATCACAATCAGCCCCAGCATTTT.

This sequence joins TRBV10-3 and TRBJ2-7; D remains unclear. This CDR3 is 12 amino acids long. Germline values: CDR1 ENHRY, CDR2 SYGVKD. Trimming stripped 2 bases from V and 3 bases from J, with 5 bases between. The CDR3 spells CAISETGYEQYF. CDR3 nucleotide sequence: TGTGCCATCAGTGAGACGGGCTACGAGCAGTACTTC.

V is TRBV18 and J is TRBJ2-5; 10 nucleotides agree with TRBD2. The ends lost 1 base at V and 8 bases at J; junction bases unmatched: 7. The germline V gene has CDR1 KGHSH and CDR2 LQKENI. This CDR3 is built from 15 residues. The CDR3 coding sequence is TGTGCCAGCTCACCACTAGCGGGGGGACTCACTACCCAGTACTTC. Residues: CASSPLAGGLTTQYF.

This clone was picked up one time. CDR3 in DNA: TGTGCCAGCAGTCAGAGACAGGGGACTCTCTATGGCTACACCTTC. Its translation is CASSQRQGTLYGYTF. This sequence joins TRBV5-6 and TRBJ1-2; 8 nucleotides align to TRBD1. The CDR3 spans 15 residues. Germline CDR1 reads SGHDT; CDR2 reads YYEEEE. J was trimmed by 4 bases and V by 5 bases; bases with no gene match: 10.

The gene calls are TRBV7-9 and TRBJ1-2; possible D gene TRBD1, 6 bases. CDR1 is SEHNR, CDR2 FQNEAQ, per germline (reference sequence). The germline V and J ends were trimmed by 4 bases and 8 bases, with 17 bases remaining between them. The CDR3 is 14 residues long. The CDR3 spells CASSSDSKRSGYTF. In DNA, the CDR3 is TGTGCCAGCAGCTCGGACAGTAAGCGTTCGGGCTACACCTTC.

The rearrangement joins TRBV19 to TRBJ1-5, with unresolved D. CDR1 LNHDA and CDR2 SQIVND come from the germline V gene (reference sequence). This CDR3 comprises 15 residues. V was shortened by 2 bases and J by 5 bases, with 13 bases between the two germline ends. Here the CDR3 reads CASSIYLARDQPQHF. The CDR3 DNA sequence: TGTGCCAGTAGTATATACTTGGCCCGGGATCAGCCCCAGCATTTT.

This clone was picked up a small number of times. J is TRBJ1-1 and V is TRBV5-4; D remains unclear. Germline V lookup: CDR1 SGHNT, CDR2 YYREEE (reference sequence). The V and J ends lost 2 bases and 3 bases respectively, with 8 bases between them. There are 13 residues in the CDR3. The CDR3 sequence: CASSFYRDTEAFF. The CDR3 DNA is TGTGCCAGCAGCTTTTACAGAGACACTGAAGCTTTCTTT.

The chain couples TRBV29-1 to TRBJ2-7, with D unresolved. The CDR3 is 12 residues long. CDR1 is SQVTM and CDR2 is ANQGSEA in the germline V gene. V was shortened by 1 base and J by 1 base, with 5 bases between the two germline ends. In nucleotides, the CDR3 is TGCAGCGTTGAAGGGCTTTCCTACGAGCAGTACTTC. Translated: CSVEGLSYEQYF.

The rearrangement links TRBV6-1 to TRBJ2-5; perhaps TRBD2 as D (6 bases). Germline loops: CDR1 MNHNS, CDR2 SASEGT. The CDR3 length is 17 residues. With 6 bases removed from V and 4 bases from J, the gap between germline ends came to 24 bases. The CDR3 here is CASSETARLVGGETQYF. CDR3 coding DNA: TGTGCCAGCAGCGAAACGGCCCGACTAGTTGGGGGAGAGACCCAGTACTTC.

The J gene is TRBJ2-2, the V gene TRBV5-6, with no clear D. The CDR3 sequence is 14 residues long. Germline values: CDR1 SGHDT, CDR2 YYEEEE. V lost 0 bases to trimming and J lost 5 bases, with 8 bases between them. The CDR3 loop reads CASSLGIPTGELFF. The CDR3 DNA reads as TGTGCCAGCAGCTTGGGTATTCCGACCGGGGAGCTGTTTTTT.

This clone was seen once. The rearrangement links TRBV10-1 to TRBJ1-3; D call uncertain. Germline-derived CDR1 and CDR2 are WNHNN and SYGVQD (reference sequence). The CDR3 consists of 15 residues. V was pared by 3 bases and J by 4 bases, with 13 bases between. The CDR3 sequence is CASSDVPGPGNTIYF. Written as DNA, the CDR3 is TGCGCCAGCAGTGACGTTCCAGGCCCCGGAAACACCATATATTTT.

CDR3 amino acids: CASSLTTGSRPYEQYF. For the CDR3, the DNA is TGTGCCAGCAGCTTGACAACCGGGTCTAGGCCCTACGAGCAGTACTTC. The chain has TRBV5-6 and TRBJ2-7; D not resolved. Germline V gene lookup returns CDR1 SGHDT and CDR2 YYEEEE. The CDR3 consists of 16 residues. The V end was cut by 1 base, the J end by 2 bases, with 16 bases between.